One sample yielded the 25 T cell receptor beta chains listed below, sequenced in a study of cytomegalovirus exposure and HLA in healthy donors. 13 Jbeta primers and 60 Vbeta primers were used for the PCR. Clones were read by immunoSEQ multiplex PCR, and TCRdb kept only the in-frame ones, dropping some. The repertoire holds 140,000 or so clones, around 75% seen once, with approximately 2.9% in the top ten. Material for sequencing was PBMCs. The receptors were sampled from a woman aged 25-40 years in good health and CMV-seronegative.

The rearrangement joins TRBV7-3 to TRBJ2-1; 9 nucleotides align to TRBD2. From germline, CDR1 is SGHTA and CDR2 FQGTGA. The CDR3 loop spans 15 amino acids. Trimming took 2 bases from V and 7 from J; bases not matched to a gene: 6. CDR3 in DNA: TGTGCCAGCAGCTTACAAGCGGGAGGAGGGAATGAGCAGTTCTTC. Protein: CASSLQAGGGNEQFF.

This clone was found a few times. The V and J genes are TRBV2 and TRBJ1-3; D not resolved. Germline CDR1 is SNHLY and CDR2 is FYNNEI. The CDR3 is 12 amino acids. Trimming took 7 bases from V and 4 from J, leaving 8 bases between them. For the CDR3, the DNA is TGTGCCAGCAAGCGGAGCGGAAACACCATATATTTT. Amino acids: CASKRSGNTIYF. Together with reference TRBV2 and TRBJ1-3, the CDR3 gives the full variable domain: EPEVTQTPSHQVTQMGQEVILRCVPISNHLYFYWYRQILGQKVEFLVSFYNNEISEKSEIFDDQFSVERPDGSNFTLKIRSTKLEDSAMYFCASKRSGNTIYFGEGSWLTVV.

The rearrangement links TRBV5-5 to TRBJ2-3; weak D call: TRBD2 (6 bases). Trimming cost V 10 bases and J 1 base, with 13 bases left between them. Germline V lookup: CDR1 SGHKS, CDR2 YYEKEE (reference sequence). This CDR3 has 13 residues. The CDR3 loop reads CAGRGSGTDTQYF. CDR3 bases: TGTGCCGGACGGGGGAGCGGCACAGATACGCAGTATTTT.

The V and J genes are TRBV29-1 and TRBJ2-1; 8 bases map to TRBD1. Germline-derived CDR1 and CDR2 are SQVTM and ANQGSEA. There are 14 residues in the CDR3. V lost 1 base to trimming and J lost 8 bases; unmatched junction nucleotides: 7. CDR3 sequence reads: CSVEGRQGAHEQFF. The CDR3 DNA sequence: TGCAGCGTTGAAGGGCGTCAGGGGGCCCATGAGCAGTTCTTC.

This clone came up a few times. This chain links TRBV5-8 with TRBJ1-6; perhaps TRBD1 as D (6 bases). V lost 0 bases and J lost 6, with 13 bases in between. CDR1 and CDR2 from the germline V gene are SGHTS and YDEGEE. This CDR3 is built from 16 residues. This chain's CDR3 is CASSLAGGASNSPLHF. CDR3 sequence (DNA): TGTGCCAGCAGCTTGGCGGGGGGGGCTTCTAATTCACCCCTCCACTTT.

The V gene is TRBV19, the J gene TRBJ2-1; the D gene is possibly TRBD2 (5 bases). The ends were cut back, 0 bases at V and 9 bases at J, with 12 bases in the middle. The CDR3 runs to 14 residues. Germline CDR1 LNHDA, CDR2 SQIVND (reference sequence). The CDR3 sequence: CASSIDRELGEQFF. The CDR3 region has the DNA TGTGCCAGTAGTATAGATAGGGAGTTGGGTGAGCAGTTCTTC.

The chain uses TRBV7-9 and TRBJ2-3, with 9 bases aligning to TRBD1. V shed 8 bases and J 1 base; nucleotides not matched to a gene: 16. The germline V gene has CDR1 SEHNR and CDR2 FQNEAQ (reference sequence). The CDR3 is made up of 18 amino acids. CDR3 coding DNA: TGTGCCAGCTCCCGGAATGACAGGGGGTCACTGGGCACAGATACGCAGTATTTT. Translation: CASSRNDRGSLGTDTQYF.

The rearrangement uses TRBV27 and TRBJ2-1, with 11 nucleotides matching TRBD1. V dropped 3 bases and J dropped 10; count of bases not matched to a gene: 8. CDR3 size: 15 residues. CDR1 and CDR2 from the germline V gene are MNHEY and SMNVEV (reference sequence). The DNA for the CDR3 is TGTGCCAGCAGTTTTCCGGGACAGGGGGTGAGGGAGCAGTTCTTC. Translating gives CASSFPGQGVREQFF.

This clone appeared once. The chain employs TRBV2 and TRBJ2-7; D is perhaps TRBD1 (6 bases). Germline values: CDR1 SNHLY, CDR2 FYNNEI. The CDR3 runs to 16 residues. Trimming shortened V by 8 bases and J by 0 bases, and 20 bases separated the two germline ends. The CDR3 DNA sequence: TGTGCCAGCCTAGCCTTAACAGGGAAGAGCTCCTACGAGCAGTACTTC. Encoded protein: CASLALTGKSSYEQYF.

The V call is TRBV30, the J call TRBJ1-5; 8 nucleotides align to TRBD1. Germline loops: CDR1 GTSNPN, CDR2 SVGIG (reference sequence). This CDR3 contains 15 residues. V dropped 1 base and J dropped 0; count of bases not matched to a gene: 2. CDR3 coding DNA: TGTGCCTGGAGTGGGACAGGGTATAGCAATCAGCCCCAGCATTTT. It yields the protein CAWSGTGYSNQPQHF.

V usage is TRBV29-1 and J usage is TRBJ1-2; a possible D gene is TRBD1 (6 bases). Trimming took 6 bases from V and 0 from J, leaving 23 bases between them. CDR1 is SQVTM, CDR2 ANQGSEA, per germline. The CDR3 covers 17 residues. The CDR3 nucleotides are TGCAGCGTACTCATGTCCCCTGGACAGAGAGCTAACTATGGCTACACCTTC. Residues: CSVLMSPGQRANYGYTF.

CDR3 in DNA: TGTGCCAGCAGTTTAGCGGCACCCTACAATGAGCAGTTCTTC. This codes for CASSLAAPYNEQFF. The chain combines TRBV28 with TRBJ2-1; no definite D call. V lost 2 bases, J lost 2 bases, and 7 bases lay in between. This CDR3 has 14 amino acids. Looked up from germline, CDR1 is MDHEN and CDR2 is SYDVKM.

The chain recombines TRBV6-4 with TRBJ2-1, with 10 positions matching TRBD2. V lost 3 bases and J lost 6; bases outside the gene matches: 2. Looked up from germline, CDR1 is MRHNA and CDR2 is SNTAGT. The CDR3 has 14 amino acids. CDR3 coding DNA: TGTGCCAGCAGTGAAGCGGGGGGGCTCAATGAGCAGTTCTTC. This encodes CASSEAGGLNEQFF.

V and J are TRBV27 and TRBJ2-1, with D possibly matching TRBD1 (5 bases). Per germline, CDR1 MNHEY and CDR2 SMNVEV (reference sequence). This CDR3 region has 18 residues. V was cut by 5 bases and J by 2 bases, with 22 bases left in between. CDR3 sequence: CASSPLFFTGVPYNEQFF. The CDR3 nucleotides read TGTGCCAGCAGTCCCCTTTTCTTTACAGGAGTCCCCTACAATGAGCAGTTCTTC.

The CDR3 bases are TGTGCCAGCAGCCAATTAAGGGGAGGAGGTGAGACCCAGTACTTC. It is translated as CASSQLRGGGETQYF. This chain joins TRBV14 and TRBJ2-5; weak D call: TRBD2 (6 bases). Deletions cut 2 bases from V and 5 bases from J, with 15 bases between. The germline V gene encodes CDR1 SGHDN and CDR2 FVKESK. CDR3 size: 15 residues.

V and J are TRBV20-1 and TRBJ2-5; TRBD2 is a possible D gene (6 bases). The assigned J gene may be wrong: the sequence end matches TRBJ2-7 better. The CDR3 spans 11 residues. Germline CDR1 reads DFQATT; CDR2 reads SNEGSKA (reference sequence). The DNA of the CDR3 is TGCAGTGCTAGTCTAGCGCACGAGCAGTACTTC. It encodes CSASLAHEQYF.

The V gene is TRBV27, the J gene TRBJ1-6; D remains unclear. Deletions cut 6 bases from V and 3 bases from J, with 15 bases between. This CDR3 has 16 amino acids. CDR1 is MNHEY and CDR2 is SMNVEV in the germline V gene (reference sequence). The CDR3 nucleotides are TGTGCCAGCAGCTCTTGGGAAGGGAGCTATAATTCACCCCTCCACTTT. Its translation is CASSSWEGSYNSPLHF.

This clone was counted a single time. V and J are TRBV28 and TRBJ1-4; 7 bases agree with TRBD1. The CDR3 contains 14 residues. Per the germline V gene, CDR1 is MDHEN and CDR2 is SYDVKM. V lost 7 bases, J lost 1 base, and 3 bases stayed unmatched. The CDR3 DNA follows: TGTGCCAGCACCTGGACAGGAACTAATGAAAAACTGTTTTTT. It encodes CASTWTGTNEKLFF.

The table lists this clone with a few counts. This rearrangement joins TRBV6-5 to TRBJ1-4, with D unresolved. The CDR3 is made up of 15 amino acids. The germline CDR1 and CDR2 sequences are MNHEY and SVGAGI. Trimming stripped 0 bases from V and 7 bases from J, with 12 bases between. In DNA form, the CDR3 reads TGTGCCAGCAGTTACTCGATAGAGACGGGTGAAAAACTGTTTTTT. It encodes CASSYSIETGEKLFF.

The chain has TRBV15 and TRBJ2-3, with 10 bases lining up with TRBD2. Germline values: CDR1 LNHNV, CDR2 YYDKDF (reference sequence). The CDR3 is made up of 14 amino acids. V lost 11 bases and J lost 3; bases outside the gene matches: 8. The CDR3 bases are TGTGCCTCCGGGGCTAGCGGGAGTACAGATACGCAGTATTTT. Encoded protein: CASGASGSTDTQYF.

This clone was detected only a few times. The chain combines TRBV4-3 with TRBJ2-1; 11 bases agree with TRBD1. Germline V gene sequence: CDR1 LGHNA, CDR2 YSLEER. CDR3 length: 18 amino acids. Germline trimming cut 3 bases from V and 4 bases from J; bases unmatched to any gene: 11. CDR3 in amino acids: CASSQDRPGQGVYNEQFF. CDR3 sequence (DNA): TGCGCCAGCAGCCAGGACCGACCGGGACAGGGGGTGTACAATGAGCAGTTCTTC.

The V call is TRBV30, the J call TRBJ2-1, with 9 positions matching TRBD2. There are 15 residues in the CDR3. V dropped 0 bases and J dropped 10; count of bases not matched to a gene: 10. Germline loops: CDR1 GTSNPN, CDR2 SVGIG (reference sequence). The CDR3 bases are TGTGCCTGGAGTGTAGGACTAGCGAGGTCTACCGAGCAGTTCTTC. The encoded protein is CAWSVGLARSTEQFF.

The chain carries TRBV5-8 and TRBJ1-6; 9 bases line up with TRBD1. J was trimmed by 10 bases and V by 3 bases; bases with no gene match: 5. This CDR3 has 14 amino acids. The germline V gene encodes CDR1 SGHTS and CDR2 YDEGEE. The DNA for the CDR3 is TGTGCCAGCAGCTCGGGACAGGGATTCTCACCCCTCCACTTT. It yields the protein CASSSGQGFSPLHF.

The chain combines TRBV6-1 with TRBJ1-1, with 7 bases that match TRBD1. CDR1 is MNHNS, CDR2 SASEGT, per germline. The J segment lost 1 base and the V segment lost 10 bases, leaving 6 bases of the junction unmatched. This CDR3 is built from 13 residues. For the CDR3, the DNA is TGTGCCATTGCGACAGGGAGGAACACTGAAGCTTTCTTT. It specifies CAIATGRNTEAFF.

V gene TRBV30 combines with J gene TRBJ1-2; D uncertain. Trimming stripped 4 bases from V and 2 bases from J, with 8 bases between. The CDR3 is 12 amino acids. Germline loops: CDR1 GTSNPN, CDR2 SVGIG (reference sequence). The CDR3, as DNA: TGTGCCTGGAACGGAGGAAACTATGGCTACACCTTC. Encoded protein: CAWNGGNYGYTF.